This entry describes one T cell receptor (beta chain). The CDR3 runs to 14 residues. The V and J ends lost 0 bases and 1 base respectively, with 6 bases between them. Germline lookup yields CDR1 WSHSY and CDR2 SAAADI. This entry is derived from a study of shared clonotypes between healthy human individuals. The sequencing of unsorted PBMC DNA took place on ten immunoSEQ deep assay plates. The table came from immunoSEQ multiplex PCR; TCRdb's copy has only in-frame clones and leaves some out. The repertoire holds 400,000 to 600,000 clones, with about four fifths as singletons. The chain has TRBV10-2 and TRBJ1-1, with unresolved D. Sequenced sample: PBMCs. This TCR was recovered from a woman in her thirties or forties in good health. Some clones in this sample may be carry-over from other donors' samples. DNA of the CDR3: TGCGCCAGCAGTGAGTCGCGGACGAACACTGAAGCTTTCTTT. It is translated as CASSESRTNTEAFF.